This TCR beta chain was identified during a study of T-cell memory formation after mild COVID-19. This clonotype was seen only a few times. The antigen is unknown. Study conclusions and caveats: Largely, contracting CD4+ clones fell within CM and EM, and contracting CD8+ clones within EMRA.

MiXCR, run by TCRdb on the 5' RACE reads, gives a single entry per CDR3 protein. The table has under 650,000 distinct CDR3 sequences, 18% seen once. Sequencing used PBMCs or a T cell subset sorted from them (not recorded which). The sequence derives from an adult woman who had mild COVID-19 (a few samples of this study predate the infection). Cell type and time point are not known.

DNA of the CDR3: TGTGCCAGCAGCGGGGGACCAAGCTCCTACGAGCAGTACTTC. It encodes CASSGGPSSYEQYF. This rearrangement joins TRBV9 to TRBJ2-7; D may be TRBD1 or TRBD2 (5 bases each). The CDR3 consists of 14 residues. CDR1 SGDLS and CDR2 YYNGEE come from the germline V gene. Between the trimmed V and J ends, which lost 3 bases and 0 bases, there was a span of 10 bases.